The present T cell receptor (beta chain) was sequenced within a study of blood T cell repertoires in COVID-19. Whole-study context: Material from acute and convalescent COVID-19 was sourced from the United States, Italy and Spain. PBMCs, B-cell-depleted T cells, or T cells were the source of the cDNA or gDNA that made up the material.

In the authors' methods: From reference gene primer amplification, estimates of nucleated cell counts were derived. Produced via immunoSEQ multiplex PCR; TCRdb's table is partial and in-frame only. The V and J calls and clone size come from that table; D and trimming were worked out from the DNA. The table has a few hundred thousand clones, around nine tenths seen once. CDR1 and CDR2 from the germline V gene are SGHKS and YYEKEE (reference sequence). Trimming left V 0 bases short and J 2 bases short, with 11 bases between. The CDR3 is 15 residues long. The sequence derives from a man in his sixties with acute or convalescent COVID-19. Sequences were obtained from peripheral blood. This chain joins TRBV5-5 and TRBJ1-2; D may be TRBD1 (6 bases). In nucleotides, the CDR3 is TGTGCCAGCAGCTTGGAAGGGACAACGAACTATGGCTACACCTTC. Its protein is CASSLEGTTNYGYTF.